This T cell receptor beta chain was documented in a study of blood T cell repertoires in COVID-19. Overall study: Acute and convalescent COVID-19 samples came from the United States, Italy and Spain. T cells, B-cell-depleted T cells, or PBMCs provided the cDNA or gDNA that served as material.

J lost 7 bases, V lost 4 bases, and 9 bases had no gene match. CDR3 length: 15 residues. Germline values: CDR1 SGHRS, CDR2 YFSETQ. Sequencing used immunoSEQ multiplex PCR; TCRdb keeps in-frame clones, though not all of them. The sample gives some 270,000 clones, 65% to 90% of which show up once; approximately 9.6% is in the top ten. This receptor was obtained from a woman aged 45-65 years with acute COVID-19. This rearrangement joins TRBV5-1 to TRBJ2-4; 9 bases map to TRBD2. The sequenced material came from PBMCs or T cells enriched from blood (not recorded which). Here the CDR3 DNA reads TGCGCCAGCAGCGCGGTCCAAGCGGGGGGTAACATTCAGTACTTC. This codes for CASSAVQAGGNIQYF. The entire variable domain, with the rest obtained from reference TRBV5-1 and TRBJ2-4, is as follows: KAGVTQTPRYLIKTRGQQVTLSCSPISGHRSVSWYQQTPGQGLQFLFEYFSETQRNKGNFPGRFSGRQFSNSRSEMNVSTLELGDSALYLCASSAVQAGGNIQYFGAGTRLSVL.